The clone carrying this TCR beta chain was recorded only once. The immunoSEQ assay amplified TCRB CDR3 from up to 2 ug DNA. Clones were sequenced by immunoSEQ multiplex PCR, and TCRdb holds only the in-frame ones, with some missing. This sample has about 64,000 clones, with 82% found just once. This sample is drawn from a study of glioma-infiltrating T cells after dendritic cell vaccination. About the research overall: Dendritic cell vaccination trial patients had either newly diagnosed or recurrent glioblastoma.

The CDR3 has 14 amino acids. Looked up from germline, CDR1 is MNHEY and CDR2 is SMNVEV (reference sequence). The V and J ends lost 6 bases and 8 bases, in that order; junction bases with no gene match: 11. The sequence came from a human donor with glioblastoma. The sequences come from blood, collected before dendritic cell vaccination. The chain recombines TRBV27 with TRBJ1-2; TRBD1 matches 8 bases. CDR3 coding DNA: TGTGCCAGCAGCCGCCTGACAGGGGTGCGGGGCTACACCTTC. Protein: CASSRLTGVRGYTF.